One sample yielded the 20 T cell receptor beta chains listed below, sequenced in a study of CD8+CD57+ T cells in acquired aplastic anemia. Before being chosen for sequencing, patients had shown CD8+CD57+ cell expansion by flow cytometry. The use of genomic DNA as template underpinned the TCR beta VDJ and CDR3 profiling. TCRdb reprocessed the reads with MiXCR, giving one entry per CDR3 protein. Among some 160,000 distinct CDR3 sequences listed, roughly 48% were seen once. The sequenced material came from sorted CD4+, CD8+, or CD8+CD57+ T cells (not recorded which) from PBMCs. These receptors were collected from a human donor with aplastic anemia.

The chain joins TRBV2 to TRBJ2-7; D possibly corresponds to TRBD1 (5 bases). There are 15 residues in the CDR3. Trimming took off 7 bases at V and 6 bases at J, with 22 bases between the two ends. CDR1 and CDR2 from the germline V gene are SNHLY and FYNNEI. This chain's CDR3 is CASKETGLSFVEQYF. The DNA for the CDR3 is TGTGCCAGCAAGGAAACAGGCTTGTCCTTTGTCGAGCAGTACTTC.

The chain carries TRBV20-1 and TRBJ1-1; D is undetermined. Trimming removed 4 bases from V and 2 bases from J, with 8 bases in between. The CDR3 sequence is 12 residues long. Germline assignment: CDR1 DFQATT and CDR2 SNEGSKA (reference sequence). In DNA, the CDR3 is TGCAGTGCTAACCCCGGCAACACTGAAGCTTTCTTT. Translating gives CSANPGNTEAFF.

As concerns this clonotype: Relative to the germline gene, one junction end is altered; a read error may explain this. The genes are TRBV10-3 and TRBJ2-7; D could derive from TRBD1 or TRBD2 (5 bases each). Per germline, CDR1 ENHRY and CDR2 SYGVKD. The CDR3 consists of 14 residues. CDR3 nucleotides: TGTGCCAGCAGTGGCCTAGGGACCGGCTACGAGCAGTACTTC. Its translation is CASSGLGTGYEQYF.

The chain uses TRBV11-1 and TRBJ2-3; TRBD1 agrees at 10 bases. V shed 5 bases and J 2 bases; nucleotides not matched to a gene: 7. This CDR3 is built from 16 residues. From germline, CDR1 is SGHAT and CDR2 FQDESV (reference sequence). CDR3 in amino acids: CASSRPGTGDTDTQYF. In DNA, the CDR3 is TGTGCCAGCAGCCGGCCCGGGACAGGGGACACAGATACGCAGTATTTT.

The chain joins TRBV29-1 to TRBJ1-2, with D unresolved. Per the germline V gene, CDR1 is SQVTM and CDR2 is ANQGSEA. V lost 7 bases and J 3 bases, leaving 12 bases between the germline ends. CDR3 length equals 12 residues. Here the CDR3 DNA reads TGCAGCGCTCCTACCGGGGACTATGGCTACACCTTC. Protein sequence: CSAPTGDYGYTF.

The chain joins TRBV2 to TRBJ2-6; D ambiguous. The length of the CDR3 is 13 residues. The germline CDR1 and CDR2 sequences are SNHLY and FYNNEI. Trimming cost V 5 bases and J 5 bases, with 7 bases left between them. The CDR3 protein is CASSSDRANVLTF. DNA for the CDR3: TGTGCCAGCAGTAGCGATAGGGCCAACGTCCTGACTTTC.

Here the CDR3 reads CATSGRGPYNEQFF. For the CDR3, the DNA is TGTGCCACCAGTGGCAGGGGACCATACAATGAGCAGTTCTTC. This chain connects TRBV24-1 to TRBJ2-1; D possibly corresponds to TRBD1 (6 bases). V was clipped by 5 bases and J by 4 bases, with 11 bases between them. The CDR3 spans 14 residues. Looked up from germline, CDR1 is KGHDR and CDR2 is SFDVKD.

The chain couples TRBV7-8 to TRBJ1-2, with no clear D. The CDR3 covers 12 residues. The V and J ends lost 1 base and 6 bases respectively, with 6 bases between them. Germline loops: CDR1 SGHVS, CDR2 FQNEAQ. The CDR3 spells CASSLEVNGYTF. In DNA form, the CDR3 reads TGTGCCAGCAGCTTAGAAGTGAATGGCTACACCTTC.

This clonotype has more than one count but fewer than ten. In DNA form, the CDR3 reads TGTGCCACCAGTGATTTCGGGGGCCAGGGCTACACCTTC. Protein sequence: CATSDFGGQGYTF. This chain uses TRBV24-1 with TRBJ1-2, with D tentatively TRBD1 (6 bases). Trimming pared 1 base from V and 8 bases from J, leaving 10 bases between. The CDR3 sequence is 13 residues long. Germline CDR1 is KGHDR and CDR2 is SFDVKD.

This clonotype has at least ten counts. The V and J genes are TRBV11-3 and TRBJ2-7, with D unclear. The germline V and J ends were trimmed by 0 bases and 1 base, with 10 bases remaining between them. Germline CDR1 is SGHNT and CDR2 is YENEEA. The CDR3 contains 15 residues. DNA for the CDR3: TGTGCCAGCAGCTTAGATCTGGCCTTATCCTACGAGCAGTACTTC. Its translation is CASSLDLALSYEQYF.

Worth noting for this clonotype: A single base separates this from a much larger clone, so it may be a read error. The rearrangement uses TRBV19 and TRBJ1-1; D remains ambiguous. Between the trimmed V and J ends, which lost 8 bases and 8 bases, there was a span of 12 bases. The CDR3 contains 11 residues. Germline CDR1 reads LNHDA; CDR2 reads SQIVND (reference sequence). The CDR3 bases are TGTGCCAGTCTTCGTAGAGCGGAAGCTTTCTTT. It specifies CASLRRAEAFF.

This clonotype has ten or more counts. This sequence joins TRBV19 and TRBJ2-3; a possible D gene is TRBD1 (6 bases). V lost 1 base to trimming and J lost 1 base, with 12 bases between them. This CDR3 comprises 16 residues. The germline CDR1 and CDR2 sequences are LNHDA and SQIVND (reference sequence). CDR3 protein: CASSIGLDRRTDTQYF. The CDR3 DNA is TGTGCCAGTAGTATAGGTCTGGACAGACGCACAGATACGCAGTATTTT.

This clonotype was seen many times. The J gene is TRBJ1-1, the V gene TRBV14; TRBD1 might be the D (5 bases). V lost 2 bases, J lost 3 bases, and 13 bases lay in between. Germline values: CDR1 SGHDN, CDR2 FVKESK. This CDR3 has 15 amino acids. The CDR3 protein is CASSQFRGEYTEAFF. For the CDR3, the DNA is TGTGCCAGCAGCCAATTCCGGGGCGAATACACTGAAGCTTTCTTT. The full variable domain, its missing parts supplied by reference TRBV14 and TRBJ1-1, is EAGVTQFPSHSVIEKGQTVTLRCDPISGHDNLYWYRRVMGKEIKFLLHFVKESKQDESGMPNNRFLAERTGGTYSTLKVQPAELEDSGVYFCASSQFRGEYTEAFFGQGTRLTVV.

A note on this clonotype: At one of its ends the junction is not consistent with the germline gene, which may arise from a read error. V is TRBV4-3 and J is TRBJ1-4, with unresolved D. Germline-derived CDR1 and CDR2 are LGHNA and YSLEER. The CDR3 spans 12 residues. In DNA form, the CDR3 reads TGCGCCAGCGGCCAAACCCGCGAAAAACTGTTTTTT. It codes for CASGQTREKLFF.

Comments on this clonotype: At one boundary the junction diverges from the germline segment, which might be a read error. The chain uses TRBV29-1 and TRBJ1-2, with 7 bases matching TRBD1. CDR1 is SQVTM, CDR2 ANQGSEA, per germline. This CDR3 has 12 residues. The CDR3 region is CSVEGGGLGYIF. CDR3 DNA: TGCAGCGTCGAAGGGGGCGGATTAGGCTACATCTTC. Drawing the rest from reference TRBV29-1 and TRBJ1-2, the complete variable domain is SAVISQKPSRDICQRGTSLTIQCQVDSQVTMMFWYRQQPGQSLTLIATANQGSEATYESGFVIDKFPISRPNLTFSTLTVSNMSPEDSSIYLCSVEGGGLGYIFGSGTRLTVV.

The chain uses TRBV9 and TRBJ1-1; 9 nucleotides line up with TRBD1. This CDR3 is built from 17 residues. Germline V gene sequence: CDR1 SGDLS, CDR2 YYNGEE. V gave up 0 bases and J gave up 5 bases; unmatched junction bases: 11. The CDR3 is CASSVGGQGMVGTEAFF. Written as DNA, the CDR3 is TGTGCCAGCAGCGTAGGAGGACAGGGGATGGTGGGGACTGAAGCTTTCTTT.

This clonotype was seen at least ten times. The V gene is TRBV5-4, the J gene TRBJ2-7, with TRBD2 as a possible D gene (6 bases). V lost 4 bases and J lost 4, with 15 bases in between. This CDR3 contains 14 residues. Germline-derived CDR1 and CDR2 are SGHNT and YYREEE (reference sequence). The CDR3, as DNA: TGTGCCAGCAGCGGGGAGGCTTCGAGGTACGAGCAGTACTTC. This gives the protein CASSGEASRYEQYF.

This clonotype was counted ten times or more. The chain is built from TRBV7-9 and TRBJ1-4, with TRBD1 as a possible D gene (5 bases). This CDR3 region has 17 residues. Germline loops: CDR1 SEHNR, CDR2 FQNEAQ (reference sequence). The V gene lost 4 bases and the J gene lost 5 bases, with 20 bases spanning the gap. The CDR3 sequence is CASSWPQGPLTNEKLFF. The DNA of the CDR3 is TGTGCCAGCAGCTGGCCCCAGGGCCCTCTTACCAATGAAAAACTGTTTTTT.

This clonotype was seen a few times. This chain joins TRBV2 and TRBJ2-7, with D perhaps TRBD1 (5 bases). V shed 5 bases and J shed 2 bases, with 16 bases lying between them. Germline CDR1 reads SNHLY; CDR2 reads FYNNEI. The CDR3 is 15 residues long. The CDR3 DNA reads TGTGCCAGCAGTTTAGGGCAGGGATCCACCTACGAGCAGTACTTC. As protein: CASSLGQGSTYEQYF. Full variable domain (outside the CDR3, taken from reference TRBV2 and TRBJ2-7): EPEVTQTPSHQVTQMGQEVILRCVPISNHLYFYWYRQILGQKVEFLVSFYNNEISEKSEIFDDQFSVERPDGSNFTLKIRSTKLEDSAMYFCASSLGQGSTYEQYFGPGTRLTVT.

Comment on this clonotype: Relative to the germline gene, one junction end is altered; a read error may explain this. The gene calls are TRBV20-1 and TRBJ2-3; TRBD2 matches 13 bases. Germline lookup yields CDR1 DFQATT and CDR2 SNEGSKA (reference sequence). The CDR3 covers 15 residues. The CDR3 sequence is CGALGLAGYTDTQYF. CDR3 coding DNA: TGCGGTGCACTGGGACTAGCGGGGTACACAGATACGCAGTATTTT.